The source of this TCR beta chain is a study of identifying expanded T cells in peripheral blood. Study-wide findings and caveats: Across healthy donors, higher total template counts meant significantly greater two-week count variance. Differentially abundant clones: roughly 1.2 between replicates, approximately 15 at roughly 13 days, under 25 at four.

Profiling relied on immunoSEQ multiplex PCR, and the TCRdb table lists in-frame clones only, not all of them. The sample yields 120,000 or so clones, approximately 80% seen once. The V gene end was trimmed by 5 bases and the J gene end by 12 bases; junction bases not matched to a gene: 11. CDR1 is MNHEY and CDR2 is SVGAGI in the germline V gene. CDR3 length: 14 residues. No infections or other immune events were documented during collection. Concerning this clone: Its antigen is undetermined.

The sequencing sample was made of blood. The chain uses TRBV6-5 and TRBJ1-1; 11 bases fit TRBD1. This receptor was taken from a person aged 18 to 75 in good health. This CDR3 reads CASSRDRGGSGTFF. CDR3 in DNA: TGTGCCAGCAGTCGGGACAGGGGGGGATCGGGAACTTTCTTT.